This entry concerns a single TCR beta chain. What it binds is not known. The data were obtained in a study of radiation and T cells in renal cell carcinoma. The CDR3 has 14 amino acids. The V gene end was trimmed by 2 bases and the J gene end by 2 bases; junction bases not matched to a gene: 3. From germline, CDR1 is GTSNPN and CDR2 SVGIG (reference sequence). The data were produced by immunoSEQ multiplex PCR, yet TCRdb's version contains in-frame clones alone and is incomplete. This sample has about 150,000 clones, with 88% found just once. Sample time point: baseline pretreatment blood. Treatment: 15 Gy SBRT to primary tumor, nephrectomy 4 weeks later. Findings and caveats of the study: Top tumor clonotypes rose in blood 2 weeks post-radiation, then contracted.

The chain links TRBV30 to TRBJ1-2, with 9 bases matching TRBD1. The source is a woman aged 65 to 85 with renal cell carcinoma. The starting material was blood, obtained from a patient whose treatment included radiotherapy and nephrectomy. In nucleotides, the CDR3 is TGTGCCTGGAGTCGGGACAGGGTCAACTATGGCTACACCTTC. It codes for CAWSRDRVNYGYTF. The full variable domain, its missing parts supplied by reference TRBV30 and TRBJ1-2, is SQTIHQWPATLVQPVGSPLSLECTVEGTSNPNLYWYRQAAGRGLQLLFYSVGIGQISSEVPQNLSASRPQDRQFILSSKKLLLSDSGFYLCAWSRDRVNYGYTFGSGTRLTVV.